This T cell receptor (beta chain) originates from a study of cytomegalovirus exposure and HLA in healthy donors. This clone was recorded once. Its specificity is unknown. CDR1 and CDR2 (germline): KGHSH, LQKENI. The CDR3 is made up of 16 amino acids. With V trimmed by 4 bases and J by 5 bases, 11 bases remained unmatched. Primers included in the PCR were 60 Vbeta and 13 Jbeta primers. Repertoires were generated with immunoSEQ multiplex PCR, while TCRdb's copy carries only in-frame clones and drops some. This sample yields about 230,000 clones, of which around 80% are seen a single time; about 2.5% belongs to the top ten. Regarding the study as a whole: In an earlier analysis, in 587 donors, most V segments appeared productive either ~87% or ~30% of the time. When the data were analyzed later, several of the most significant clusters appeared to be linked to common viral pathogens. CMV serostatus was the sole immune exposure information available.

The genes are TRBV18 and TRBJ1-5; 7 bases are a match to TRBD1. Specimen: PBMCs. This sequence was found in a woman aged 60-70 years in good health and CMV-seropositive. The CDR3 loop is CASSLTDPGQHQPQHF. Here the CDR3 DNA reads TGTGCCAGCTCACTAACTGATCCGGGACAGCATCAGCCCCAGCATTTT.